Listed below are T cell receptor beta chains from one sample, sequenced in a study of cytomegalovirus exposure and HLA in healthy donors. TCRdb's table, derived via immunoSEQ multiplex PCR, lists solely in-frame clones and lacks some. The data contain hundreds of thousands of clones, around 89% of them singletons. Source material: PBMCs. All receptors derive from a woman between 18 and 29 years old in good health and CMV-seronegative. The conserved cysteine and the conserved F or W are not part of the CDR3 here. Fields, in order: V gene, D gene, J gene, CDR3 protein. The D gene is left open where the match is weak.

V: TRBV7-9; D: -; J: TRBJ1-2; CDR3: ASSLGAGYGYT
V: TRBV6-5; D: TRBD1; J: TRBJ2-7; CDR3: ASSSAGQGGNEQY
V: TRBV9; D: -; J: TRBJ2-7; CDR3: ASSLSSSPYEQY
V: TRBV9; D: -; J: TRBJ2-3; CDR3: ASSVSQPADTQY
V: TRBV6-5; D: -; J: TRBJ1-2; CDR3: ASSPEGGANYGYT
V: TRBV7-7; D: -; J: TRBJ1-1; CDR3: ASTSRPGSGTEAF
V: TRBV28; D: -; J: TRBJ1-1; CDR3: ASIGVNTEAF
V: TRBV4-2; D: TRBD1; J: TRBJ1-1; CDR3: ASSQVRTGTTEAF
V: TRBV27; D: -; J: TRBJ2-7; CDR3: ASSFAGITYEQY
V: TRBV10-3; D: TRBD1; J: TRBJ1-1; CDR3: AIRLTGGSEAF
V: TRBV2; D: -; J: TRBJ2-5; CDR3: ASSAGGVSQETQY
V: TRBV6-1; D: TRBD1; J: TRBJ1-2; CDR3: ASSAGTGISSGYT
V: TRBV9; D: TRBD1; J: TRBJ2-7; CDR3: ASSDRDRGVEQY
V: TRBV7-3; D: TRBD1; J: TRBJ2-3; CDR3: ASSTGQADTQY
V: TRBV19; D: -; J: TRBJ2-5; CDR3: ASSIGVTQY
V: TRBV7-9; D: -; J: TRBJ1-1; CDR3: ASSLGAENTEAF
V: TRBV5-1; D: -; J: TRBJ2-7; CDR3: ASSLLWGVYEQY
V: TRBV27; D: -; J: TRBJ2-1; CDR3: ASSLSQVGEEF
V: TRBV28; D: -; J: TRBJ2-7; CDR3: ASSLLVEVGRGISYEQY
V: TRBV7-6; D: TRBD2; J: TRBJ2-2; CDR3: ASSLETSGYTGELF
V: TRBV6-5; D: -; J: TRBJ2-1; CDR3: ASSRGYNEQF
V: TRBV27; D: TRBD1; J: TRBJ2-6; CDR3: ASSRTGTSSGANVLT
V: TRBV18; D: TRBD1; J: TRBJ2-7; CDR3: ASSPLDRGNEQY
V: TRBV6-5; D: -; J: TRBJ1-3; CDR3: ASSYGEFDTIY
V: TRBV23-1; D: TRBD2; J: TRBJ2-7; CDR3: ASSRIRRLAGDEQY
V: TRBV7-3; D: -; J: TRBJ2-2; CDR3: ASSPQARGRGELF
V: TRBV2; D: TRBD1; J: TRBJ1-1; CDR3: ASRDRENTEAF